Listed here are 4 T cell receptor beta chains from one sample, sequenced in a study of beta chain features in type 1 diabetes. cDNA synthesis used the whole RNA isolate, giving expressed TCRB sequences. Assay: immunoSEQ multiplex PCR; the TCRdb copy retains only in-frame clones and omits some. The data contain under 300,000 clones, around 7.8% of them singletons. The sequenced sample consisted of central memory CD4+ T cells from blood. The origin of the receptors is a woman under 30 in good health.

This clone occurred many times. The CDR3 DNA sequence: TGTGCCAGCAGCTTGGTTGTGGGCGGGGGAGCCGAAGCTTTCTTT. This sequence encodes CASSLVVGGGAEAFF. The chain uses TRBV5-4 and TRBJ1-1; D is possibly TRBD1 (5 bases). CDR3 length: 15 amino acids. The germline gives CDR1 SGHNT, CDR2 YYREEE (reference sequence). Trimming cost V 0 bases and J 8 bases, with 17 bases left between them.

This clone was detected ten times or more. The rearrangement links TRBV5-6 to TRBJ2-1; 12 bases are shared with TRBD2. The CDR3 has 15 residues. Losses at the gene ends were 2 bases for V and 9 bases for J; bases not matched to a gene: 6. Germline V gives CDR1 SGHDT, CDR2 YYEEEE. The CDR3 DNA reads TGTGCCAGCAGCTTTCTACTAGCGGGAGGTACTGAGCAGTTCTTC. The encoded protein is CASSFLLAGGTEQFF.

CDR3 nucleotide sequence: TGTGCCACCAGCCTCCCCGGGGCAGGGGTTAGCGGGAACACTGAAGCTTTCTTT. Protein product: CATSLPGAGVSGNTEAFF. This chain joins TRBV15 and TRBJ1-1, with TRBD1 as a possible D gene (6 bases). Trimming took off 5 bases at V and 1 base at J, with 23 bases between the two ends. Germline assignment: CDR1 LNHNV and CDR2 YYDKDF (reference sequence). The CDR3 has 18 residues.

The rearrangement joins TRBV9 to TRBJ2-2; either TRBD1 or TRBD2 may supply D (6 bases each). Trimming pared 6 bases from V and 1 base from J, leaving 10 bases between. From germline, CDR1 is SGDLS and CDR2 YYNGEE. The CDR3 totals 14 residues. CDR3 protein: CASKGGMNTGELFF. As DNA, the CDR3 is TGTGCCAGCAAGGGGGGCATGAACACCGGGGAGCTGTTTTTT.